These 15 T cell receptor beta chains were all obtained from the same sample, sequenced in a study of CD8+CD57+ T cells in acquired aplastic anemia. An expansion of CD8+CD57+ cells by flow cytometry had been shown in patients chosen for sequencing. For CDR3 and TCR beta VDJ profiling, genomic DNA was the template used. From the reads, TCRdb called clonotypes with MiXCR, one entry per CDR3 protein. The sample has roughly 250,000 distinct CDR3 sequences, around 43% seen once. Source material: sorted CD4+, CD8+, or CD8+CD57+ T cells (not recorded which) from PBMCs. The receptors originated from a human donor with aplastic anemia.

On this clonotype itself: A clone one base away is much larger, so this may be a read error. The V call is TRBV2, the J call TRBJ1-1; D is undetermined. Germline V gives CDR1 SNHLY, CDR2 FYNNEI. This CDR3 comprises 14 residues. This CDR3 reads CASSRSNGNTEAFF. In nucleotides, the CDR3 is TGCGCCAGCAGCCGAAGTAACGGGAACACTGAAGCTTTCTTT.

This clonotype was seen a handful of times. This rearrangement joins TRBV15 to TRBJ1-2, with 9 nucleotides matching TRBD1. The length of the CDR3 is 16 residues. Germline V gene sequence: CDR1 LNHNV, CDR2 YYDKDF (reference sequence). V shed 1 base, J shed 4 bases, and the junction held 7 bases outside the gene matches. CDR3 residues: CATSRGTGVPTYGYTF. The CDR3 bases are TGTGCCACCAGCAGAGGGACAGGGGTACCTACCTATGGCTACACCTTC. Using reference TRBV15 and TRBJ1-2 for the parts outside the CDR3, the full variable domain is DAMVIQNPRYQVTQFGKPVTLSCSQTLNHNVMYWYQQKSSQAPKLLFHYYDKDFNNEADTPDNFQSRRPNTSFCFLDIRSPGLGDTAMYLCATSRGTGVPTYGYTFGSGTRLTVV.

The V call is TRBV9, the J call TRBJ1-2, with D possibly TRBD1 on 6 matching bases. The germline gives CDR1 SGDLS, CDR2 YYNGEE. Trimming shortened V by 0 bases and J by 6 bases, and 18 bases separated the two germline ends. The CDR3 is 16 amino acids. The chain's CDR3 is CASSVVSGGRGNGYTF. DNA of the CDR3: TGTGCCAGCAGCGTAGTTTCGGGAGGGAGGGGGAATGGCTACACCTTC.

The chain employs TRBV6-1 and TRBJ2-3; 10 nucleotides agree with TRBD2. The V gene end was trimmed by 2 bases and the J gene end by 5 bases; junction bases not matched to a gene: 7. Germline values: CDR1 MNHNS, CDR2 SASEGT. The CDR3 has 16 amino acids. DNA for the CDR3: TGTGCCAGCAGTGAATCGCCTAGCGGGGGAGAAGATACGCAGTATTTT. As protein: CASSESPSGGEDTQYF.

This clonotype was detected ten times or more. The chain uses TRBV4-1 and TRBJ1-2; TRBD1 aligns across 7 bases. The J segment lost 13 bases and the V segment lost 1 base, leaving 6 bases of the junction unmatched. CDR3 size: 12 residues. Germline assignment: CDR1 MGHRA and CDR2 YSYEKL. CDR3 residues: CASSQGDSQPTF. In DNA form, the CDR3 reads TGCGCCAGCAGCCAAGGGGACAGCCAGCCCACCTTC.

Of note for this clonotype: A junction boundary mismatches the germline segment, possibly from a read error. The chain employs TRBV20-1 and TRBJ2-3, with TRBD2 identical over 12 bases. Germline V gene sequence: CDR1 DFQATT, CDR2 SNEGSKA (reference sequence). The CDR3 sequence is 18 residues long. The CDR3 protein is CSARDVTSGSVSTDTQYF. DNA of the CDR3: TGCAGTGCGAGAGACGTGACTAGCGGGAGTGTAAGCACAGATACGCAGTATTTT.

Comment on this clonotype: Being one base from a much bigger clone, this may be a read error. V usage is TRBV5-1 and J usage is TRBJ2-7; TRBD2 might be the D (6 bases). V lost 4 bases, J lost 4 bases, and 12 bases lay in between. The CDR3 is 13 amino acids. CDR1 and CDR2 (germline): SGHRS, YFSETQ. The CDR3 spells CASSHEAGYEQYF. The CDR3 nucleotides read TGCGCCAGCAGCCACGAGGCGGGATACGAGCAGTACTTC.

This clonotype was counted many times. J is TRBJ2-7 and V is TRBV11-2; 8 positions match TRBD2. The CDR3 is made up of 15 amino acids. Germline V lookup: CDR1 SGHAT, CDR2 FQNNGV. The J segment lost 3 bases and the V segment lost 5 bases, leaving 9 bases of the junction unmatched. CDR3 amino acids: CASSDRGGRYYEQYF. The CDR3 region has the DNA TGTGCCAGCAGCGACCGGGGCGGGAGGTACTACGAGCAGTACTTC.

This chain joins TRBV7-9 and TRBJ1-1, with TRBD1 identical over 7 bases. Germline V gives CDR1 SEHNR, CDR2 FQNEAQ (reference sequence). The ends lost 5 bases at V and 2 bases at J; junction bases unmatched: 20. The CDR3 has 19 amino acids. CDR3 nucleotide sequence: TGTGCCAGCAGCCAAGAAGGGCCGGGGCAGGGGGTGATTAACACTGAAGCTTTCTTT. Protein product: CASSQEGPGQGVINTEAFF.

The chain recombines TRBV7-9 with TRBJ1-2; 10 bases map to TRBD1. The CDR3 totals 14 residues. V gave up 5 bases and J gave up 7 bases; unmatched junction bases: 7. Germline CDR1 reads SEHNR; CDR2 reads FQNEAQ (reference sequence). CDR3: CASSGRDRGVGYTF. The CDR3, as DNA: TGTGCCAGCAGCGGCCGGGACAGGGGTGTTGGCTACACCTTC.

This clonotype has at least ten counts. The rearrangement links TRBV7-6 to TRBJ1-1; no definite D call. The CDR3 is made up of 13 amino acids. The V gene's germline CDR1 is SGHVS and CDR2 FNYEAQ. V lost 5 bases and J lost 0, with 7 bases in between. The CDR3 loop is CASSPNMNTEAFF. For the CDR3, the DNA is TGTGCCAGCAGCCCCAACATGAACACTGAAGCTTTCTTT.

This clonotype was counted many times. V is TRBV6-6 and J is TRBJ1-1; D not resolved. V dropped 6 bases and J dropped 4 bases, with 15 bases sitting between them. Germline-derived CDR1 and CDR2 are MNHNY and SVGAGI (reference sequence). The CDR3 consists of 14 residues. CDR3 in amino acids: CASSNGRGITEAFF. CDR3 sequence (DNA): TGTGCCAGCAGCAACGGTCGGGGAATCACTGAAGCTTTCTTT.

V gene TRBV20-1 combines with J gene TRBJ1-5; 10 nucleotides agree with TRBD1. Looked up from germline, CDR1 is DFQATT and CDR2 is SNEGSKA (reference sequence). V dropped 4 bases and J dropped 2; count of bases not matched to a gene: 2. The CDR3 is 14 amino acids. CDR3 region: CSATGTGGNQPQHF. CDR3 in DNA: TGCAGTGCTACCGGGACAGGGGGCAATCAGCCCCAGCATTTT.

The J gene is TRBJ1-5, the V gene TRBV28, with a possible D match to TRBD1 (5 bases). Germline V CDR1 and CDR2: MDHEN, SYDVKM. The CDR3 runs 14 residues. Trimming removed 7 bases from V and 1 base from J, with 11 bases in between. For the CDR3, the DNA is TGTGCCAGCATATTAGGGGCAAGCAATCAGCCCCAGCATTTT. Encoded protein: CASILGASNQPQHF.

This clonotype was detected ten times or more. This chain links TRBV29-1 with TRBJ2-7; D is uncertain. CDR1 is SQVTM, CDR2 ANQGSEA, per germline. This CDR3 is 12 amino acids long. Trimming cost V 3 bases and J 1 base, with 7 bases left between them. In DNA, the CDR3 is TGCAGCGTTGAGGGCAGGTCCTACGAGCAGTACTTC. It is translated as CSVEGRSYEQYF.